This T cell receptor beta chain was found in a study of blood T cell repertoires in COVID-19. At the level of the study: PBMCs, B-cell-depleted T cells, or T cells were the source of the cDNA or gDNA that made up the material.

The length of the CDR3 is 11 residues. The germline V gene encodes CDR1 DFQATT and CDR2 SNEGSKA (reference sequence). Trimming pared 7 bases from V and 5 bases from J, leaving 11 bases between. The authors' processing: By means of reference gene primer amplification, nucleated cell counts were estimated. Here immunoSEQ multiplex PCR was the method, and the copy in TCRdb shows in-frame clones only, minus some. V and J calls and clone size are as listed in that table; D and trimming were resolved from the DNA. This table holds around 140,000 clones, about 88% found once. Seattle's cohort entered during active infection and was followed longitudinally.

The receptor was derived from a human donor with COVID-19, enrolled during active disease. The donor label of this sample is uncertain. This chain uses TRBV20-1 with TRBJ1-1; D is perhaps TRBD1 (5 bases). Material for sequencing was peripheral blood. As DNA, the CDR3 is TGCAGTGGTATCAGGGAAACTGAAGCTTTCTTT. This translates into CSGIRETEAFF.